The source of this TCR beta chain is a study of Ad26.COV2.S vaccination and SARS-CoV-2 variants. Study context: A participant enrolled in the COV1001 Ad26.COV2.S trial arm provided the sample. Intramuscular Ad26.COV2.S at 5x10^10 or 1x10^11 viral particles.

Notes on this clone: The antigen remains undetermined.

The length of the CDR3 is 13 residues. Trimming removed 3 bases from V and 6 bases from J, with 11 bases in between. Assay: immunoSEQ multiplex PCR; the TCRdb copy retains only in-frame clones and omits some. The sample holds around 320,000 clones, just over 85% seen once. Treatment: over 15 received Ad26.COV2.S at low or high dose, single or two shots; 5 received placebo; per-sample allocation not given. The samples date from day 63 after the first vaccine or placebo injection. Study observations and caveats: Vaccinated individuals (as opposed to placebo recipients) had higher spike-specific TCR breadth. Non-spike TCR breadth did not differ much between vaccine and placebo recipients.

The chain recombines TRBV12-3 or TRBV12-4 with TRBJ1-2, with a possible D match to TRBD1 (5 bases). Here the sequenced sample was peripheral blood, taken in a trial of Ad26.COV2.S vaccine versus placebo. This clonotype originated in a person aged 18 to 59 who received the Ad26.COV2.S COVID-19 vaccine or a placebo. The CDR3 loop is CASSFGTYDGYTF. The CDR3 nucleotides are TGTGCCAGCAGTTTCGGGACGTATGATGGCTACACCTTC.